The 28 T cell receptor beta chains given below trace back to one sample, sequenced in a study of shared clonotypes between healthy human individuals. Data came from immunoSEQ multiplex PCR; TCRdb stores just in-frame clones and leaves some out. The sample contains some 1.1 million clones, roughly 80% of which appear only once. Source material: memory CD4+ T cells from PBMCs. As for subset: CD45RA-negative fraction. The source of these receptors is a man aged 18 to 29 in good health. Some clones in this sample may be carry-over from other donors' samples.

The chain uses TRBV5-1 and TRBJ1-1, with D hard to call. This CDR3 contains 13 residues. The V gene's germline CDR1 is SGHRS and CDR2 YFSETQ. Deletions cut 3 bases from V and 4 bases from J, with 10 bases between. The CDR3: CASSYGEGTEAFF. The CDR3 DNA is TGCGCCAGCAGCTATGGGGAGGGCACTGAAGCTTTCTTT. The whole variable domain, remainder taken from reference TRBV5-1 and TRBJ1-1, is KAGVTQTPRYLIKTRGQQVTLSCSPISGHRSVSWYQQTPGQGLQFLFEYFSETQRNKGNFPGRFSGRQFSNSRSEMNVSTLELGDSALYLCASSYGEGTEAFFGQGTRLTVV.

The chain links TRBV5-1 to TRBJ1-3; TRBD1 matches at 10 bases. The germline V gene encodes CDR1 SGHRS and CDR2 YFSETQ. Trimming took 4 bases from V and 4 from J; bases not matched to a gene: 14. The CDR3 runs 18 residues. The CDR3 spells CASSPQTSGQGFGNTIYF. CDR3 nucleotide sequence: TGCGCCAGCAGCCCCCAGACATCGGGACAGGGGTTCGGAAACACCATATATTTT.

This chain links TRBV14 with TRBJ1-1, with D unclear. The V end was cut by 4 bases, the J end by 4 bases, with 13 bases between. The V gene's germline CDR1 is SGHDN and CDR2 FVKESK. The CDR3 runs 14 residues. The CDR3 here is CASSPRWWGTEAFF. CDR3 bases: TGTGCCAGCAGCCCCCGGTGGTGGGGCACTGAAGCTTTCTTT.

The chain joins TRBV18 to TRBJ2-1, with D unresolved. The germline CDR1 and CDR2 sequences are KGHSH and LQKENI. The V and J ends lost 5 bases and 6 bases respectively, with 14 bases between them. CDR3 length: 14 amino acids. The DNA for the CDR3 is TGTGCCAGCTCAGAGACTGTGGATCTCAATGAGCAGTTCTTC. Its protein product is CASSETVDLNEQFF. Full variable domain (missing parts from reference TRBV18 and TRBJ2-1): NAGVMQNPRHLVRRRGQEARLRCSPMKGHSHVYWYRQLPEEGLKFMVYLQKENIIDESGMPKERFSAEFPKEGPSILRIQQVVRGDSAAYFCASSETVDLNEQFFGPGTRLTVL.

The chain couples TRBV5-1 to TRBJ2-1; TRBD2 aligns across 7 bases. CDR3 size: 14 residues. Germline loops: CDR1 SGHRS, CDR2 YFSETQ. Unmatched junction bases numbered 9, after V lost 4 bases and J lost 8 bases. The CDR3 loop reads CASSIQAGLDEQFF. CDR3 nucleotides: TGCGCCAGCAGCATTCAAGCGGGATTGGATGAGCAGTTCTTC.

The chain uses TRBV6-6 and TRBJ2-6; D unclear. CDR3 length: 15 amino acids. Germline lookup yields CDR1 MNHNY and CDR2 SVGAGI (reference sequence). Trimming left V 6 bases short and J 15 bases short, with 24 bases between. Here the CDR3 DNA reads TGTGCCAGCAGCCCTGCCGGGCTCAAGCGTTCGGACCTGACTTTC. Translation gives CASSPAGLKRSDLTF.

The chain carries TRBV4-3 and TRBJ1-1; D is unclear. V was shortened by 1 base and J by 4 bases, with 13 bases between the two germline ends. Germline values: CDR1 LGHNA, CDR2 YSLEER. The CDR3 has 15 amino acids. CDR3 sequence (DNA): TGCGCCAGCAGCCAAGTAGGCTTTCGGGGCACTGAAGCTTTCTTT. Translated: CASSQVGFRGTEAFF.

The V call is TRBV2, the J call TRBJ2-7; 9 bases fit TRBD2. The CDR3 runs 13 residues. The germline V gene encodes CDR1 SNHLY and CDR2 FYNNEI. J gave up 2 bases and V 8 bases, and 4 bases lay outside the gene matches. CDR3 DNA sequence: TGTGCCAGCGGACTAGCGAGAGCCTACGAGCAGTACTTC. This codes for CASGLARAYEQYF.

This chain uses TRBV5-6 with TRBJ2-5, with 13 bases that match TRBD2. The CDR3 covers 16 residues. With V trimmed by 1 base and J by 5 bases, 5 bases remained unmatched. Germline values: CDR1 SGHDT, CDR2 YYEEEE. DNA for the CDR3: TGTGCCAGCAGCTTGTCCGGGACTAGCGGGGAGGAGACCCAGTACTTC. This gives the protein CASSLSGTSGEETQYF.

The CDR3 DNA reads TGTGCCAGCAGTTCCAAGGGGGGCGAGCAGTACTTC. This translates into CASSSKGGEQYF. This chain connects TRBV27 to TRBJ2-7; D tentatively reads TRBD1 or TRBD2 (6 bases each). Germline CDR1 MNHEY, CDR2 SMNVEV (reference sequence). The CDR3 is 12 amino acids. V lost 4 bases to trimming and J lost 6 bases, with 10 bases between them.

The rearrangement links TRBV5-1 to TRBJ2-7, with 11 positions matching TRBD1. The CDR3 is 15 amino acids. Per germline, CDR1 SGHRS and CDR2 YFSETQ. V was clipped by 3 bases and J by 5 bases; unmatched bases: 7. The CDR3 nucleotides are TGCGCCAGCAGCTATCCTGAGGGACAGGGGGACGAGCAGTACTTC. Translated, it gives CASSYPEGQGDEQYF.

The CDR3 reads CASSLAGQGNIQYF. The CDR3 nucleotides read TGTGCCAGCAGCTTGGCCGGGCAGGGAAACATTCAGTACTTC. The rearrangement links TRBV5-4 to TRBJ2-4; D may be TRBD1 (5 bases). CDR1 SGHNT and CDR2 YYREEE come from the germline V gene (reference sequence). The ends were cut back, 0 bases at V and 6 bases at J, with 10 bases in the middle. The CDR3 is 14 amino acids.

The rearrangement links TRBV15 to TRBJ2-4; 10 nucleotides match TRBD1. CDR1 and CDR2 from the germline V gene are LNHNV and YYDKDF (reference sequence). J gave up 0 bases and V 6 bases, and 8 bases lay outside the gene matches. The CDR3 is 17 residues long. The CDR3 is CATRQRQGAKAKNIQYF. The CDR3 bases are TGTGCCACCAGACAGAGACAGGGGGCGAAAGCCAAAAACATTCAGTACTTC.

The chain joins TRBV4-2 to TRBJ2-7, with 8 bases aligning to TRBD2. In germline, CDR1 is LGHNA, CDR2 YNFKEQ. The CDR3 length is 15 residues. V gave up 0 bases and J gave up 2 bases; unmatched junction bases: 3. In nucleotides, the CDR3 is TGTGCCAGCAGCCAAGAAATAGCGGGACCCTACGAGCAGTACTTC. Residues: CASSQEIAGPYEQYF.

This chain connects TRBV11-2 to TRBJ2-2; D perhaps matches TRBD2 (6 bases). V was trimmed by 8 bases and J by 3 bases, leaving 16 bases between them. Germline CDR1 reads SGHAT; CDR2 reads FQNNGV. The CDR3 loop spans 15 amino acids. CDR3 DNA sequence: TGTGCCAGCGGGCTAGCGTTAGGGGACACCGGGGAGCTGTTTTTT. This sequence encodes CASGLALGDTGELFF.

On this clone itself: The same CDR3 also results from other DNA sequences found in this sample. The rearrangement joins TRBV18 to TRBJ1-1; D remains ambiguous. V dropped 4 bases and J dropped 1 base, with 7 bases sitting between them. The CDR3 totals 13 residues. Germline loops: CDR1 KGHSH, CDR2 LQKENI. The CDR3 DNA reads TGTGCCAGCTCACAATCCTCGAACACTGAAGCTTTCTTT. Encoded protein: CASSQSSNTEAFF. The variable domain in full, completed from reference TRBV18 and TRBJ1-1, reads NAGVMQNPRHLVRRRGQEARLRCSPMKGHSHVYWYRQLPEEGLKFMVYLQKENIIDESGMPKERFSAEFPKEGPSILRIQQVVRGDSAAYFCASSQSSNTEAFFGQGTRLTVV.

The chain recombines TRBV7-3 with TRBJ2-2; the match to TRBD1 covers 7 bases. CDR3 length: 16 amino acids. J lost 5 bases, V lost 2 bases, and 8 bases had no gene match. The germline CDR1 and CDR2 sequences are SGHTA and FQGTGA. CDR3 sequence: CASSLLSGQSTGELFF. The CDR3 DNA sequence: TGTGCCAGCAGCTTACTTTCGGGACAGAGTACCGGGGAGCTGTTTTTT.

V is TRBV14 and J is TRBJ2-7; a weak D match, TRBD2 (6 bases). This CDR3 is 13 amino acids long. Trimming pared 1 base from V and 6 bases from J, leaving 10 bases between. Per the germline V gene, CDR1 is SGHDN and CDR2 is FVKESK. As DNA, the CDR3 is TGTGCCAGCAGCCAAGTGCGGGGATCCGAGCAGTACTTC. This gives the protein CASSQVRGSEQYF.

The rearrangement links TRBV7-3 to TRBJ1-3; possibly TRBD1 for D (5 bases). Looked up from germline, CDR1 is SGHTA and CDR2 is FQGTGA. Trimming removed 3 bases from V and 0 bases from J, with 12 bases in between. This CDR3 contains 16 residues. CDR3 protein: CASSLGPPNSGNTIYF. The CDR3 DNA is TGTGCCAGCAGCTTGGGGCCTCCGAACTCTGGAAACACCATATATTTT.

The CDR3 loop is CASSLGPGQGEAFF. The CDR3 DNA is TGTGCCAGCAGCTTAGGTCCGGGACAGGGTGAAGCTTTCTTT. This rearrangement joins TRBV7-8 to TRBJ1-1; 9 bases fit TRBD1. CDR1 is SGHVS and CDR2 is FQNEAQ in the germline V gene. The CDR3 has 14 amino acids. The ends lost 1 base at V and 7 bases at J; junction bases unmatched: 4.

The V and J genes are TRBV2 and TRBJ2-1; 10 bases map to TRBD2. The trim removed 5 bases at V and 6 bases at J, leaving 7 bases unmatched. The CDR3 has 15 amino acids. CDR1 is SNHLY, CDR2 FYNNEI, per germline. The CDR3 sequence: CASSQLGLALNEQFF. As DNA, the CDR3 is TGTGCCAGCAGTCAACTGGGACTAGCGCTCAATGAGCAGTTCTTC.

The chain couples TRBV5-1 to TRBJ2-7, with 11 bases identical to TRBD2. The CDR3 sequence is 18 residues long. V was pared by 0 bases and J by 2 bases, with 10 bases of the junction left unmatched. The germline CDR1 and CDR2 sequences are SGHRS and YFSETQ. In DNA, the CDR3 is TGCGCCAGCAGCTTGGCTGTAGCGGGAGGGCGGGGCCCCTACGAGCAGTACTTC. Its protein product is CASSLAVAGGRGPYEQYF.

The CDR3 here is CASSIYLAGASYEQYF. For the CDR3, the DNA is TGTGCCAGTAGTATTTATCTAGCGGGAGCCTCCTACGAGCAGTACTTC. This chain uses TRBV19 with TRBJ2-7, with 10 bases identical to TRBD2. The germline V gene encodes CDR1 LNHDA and CDR2 SQIVND (reference sequence). Germline trimming cut 3 bases from V and 0 bases from J; bases unmatched to any gene: 5. The CDR3 is made up of 16 amino acids.

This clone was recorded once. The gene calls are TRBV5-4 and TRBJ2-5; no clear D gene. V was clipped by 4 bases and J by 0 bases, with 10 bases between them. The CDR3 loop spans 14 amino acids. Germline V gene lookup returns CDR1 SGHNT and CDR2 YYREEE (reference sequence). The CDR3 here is CASSPGENQETQYF. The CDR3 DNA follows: TGTGCCAGCAGCCCCGGAGAGAACCAAGAGACCCAGTACTTC.

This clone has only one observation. The CDR3 protein is CASSLGTSGNNEQFF. In DNA form, the CDR3 reads TGCGCCAGCAGCTTAGGGACTAGCGGAAACAATGAGCAGTTCTTC. The rearrangement joins TRBV5-1 to TRBJ2-1; TRBD2 matches at 11 bases. This CDR3 is 15 amino acids long. V trimming: 2 bases; J trimming: 5 bases; junction bases outside the gene matches: 3. Germline V gene lookup returns CDR1 SGHRS and CDR2 YFSETQ.

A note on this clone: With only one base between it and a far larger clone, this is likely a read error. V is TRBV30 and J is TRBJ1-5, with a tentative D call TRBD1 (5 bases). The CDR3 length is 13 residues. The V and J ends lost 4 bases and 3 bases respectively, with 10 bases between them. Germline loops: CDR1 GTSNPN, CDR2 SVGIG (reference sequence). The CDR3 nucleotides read TGTGCCTGGACCCGGGACCCCAATCAGCCCCAGCATTTT. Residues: CAWTRDPNQPQHF.

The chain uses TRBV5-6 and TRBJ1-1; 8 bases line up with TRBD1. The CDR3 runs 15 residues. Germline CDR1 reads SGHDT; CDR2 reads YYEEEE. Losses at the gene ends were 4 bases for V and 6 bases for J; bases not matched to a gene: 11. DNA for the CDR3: TGTGCCAGCAGCGGGTCCACAGGGGGTATGGCTGAAGCTTTCTTT. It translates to CASSGSTGGMAEAFF.

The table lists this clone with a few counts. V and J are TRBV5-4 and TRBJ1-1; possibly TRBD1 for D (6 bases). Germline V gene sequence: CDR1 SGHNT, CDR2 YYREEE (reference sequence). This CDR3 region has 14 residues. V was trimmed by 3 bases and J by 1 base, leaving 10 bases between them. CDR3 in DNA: TGTGCCAGCAGCTGGGCGGGGGCGAACACTGAAGCTTTCTTT. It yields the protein CASSWAGANTEAFF.